This section outlines one T cell receptor beta chain sequence together with its context. The specificity of this receptor is unknown. The sample holds no much larger clone one base away, and base qualities are not on file. The immunoSEQ Assay, a bias-controlled multiplex PCR, was used to amplify TCRbeta CDR3 regions from genomic DNA. The authors' pipeline ran thus. Nucleated cell counts per sample were estimated from amplification of reference gene primers within the assay. To quantify the absolute abundance of each unique TCRbeta CDR3 rearrangement, sequence reads were collapsed and filtered. For each sample, productive Simpson clonality was calculated as the square root of Simpson's diversity index across productive rearrangements. Imported from immuneACCESS, the table was reduced by TCRdb to in-frame sequences with V and J called. These copies leave out some clones; in studies compared against another copy, an unresolved V gene accounts for under half, and the cause of the remainder is not known. V, J and clone size are taken as reported in that table, and D and trimming were inferred from the DNA itself. The sample yields 200,000 to 300,000 clones; more than 80% were counted once. Roughly 8% of the sample is held by the ten biggest clonotypes.

V gives up 3 bases and J gives up 8 bases, and the segment between their germline ends measures 13 bases. The germline V gene (reference sequence) specifies MNHEY as CDR1 and SMNVEV as CDR2. The CDR3 starts with the cysteine, ends with the phenylalanine, and has 13 residues. Only CDR3 DNA is held: 39 bases, read in frame from base 1. This record belongs to a study of blood T cell repertoires in COVID-19 (dated by TCRdb to about 2020). Broadly, across the study: Collaborator samples came from the United States, Italy and Spain and covered acute and convalescent phases of COVID-19. The material from the prospective study consisted of cDNA or gDNA derived from T cells, B-cell-depleted T cells, or PBMCs. Subjects who had been exposed to COVID-19, were actively infected with it, or had recovered from it provided the deeply sampled blood TCRbeta repertoires that made up the dataset. The repertoires were made available in a free public database intended to serve as a resource for research on the immune response to SARS-CoV-2. The samples were drawn from the first 160 participants of the ongoing ImmuneRACE study and from more than 1,000 subjects provided by 6 global collaborators. Nearly every sample came with metadata listing a de-identified subject ID, COVID-19 status, age in years and sex. Where HLA class I and class II types were available, the types were taken from metadata supplied by the sample provider, not from assay-based typing. The paper as a whole reports these results and caveats: The amount of clinical and demographic metadata varied by source and participant and was provided uncurated.

At one collaborating source in Seattle, patients were enrolled during active infection and were followed longitudinally through the course of disease. Collaborating institutions collected whole blood in K2EDTA tubes following their own protocols. For TCRbeta analysis, collaborator samples were shipped as frozen whole blood, as isolated PBMCs, or as DNA extracted from either sample type. The sequence links TRBV27 to TRBJ1-2, with the D segment identity uncertain. This clonotype was obtained from a woman over 75 with COVID-19, enrolled during active disease. Material for sequencing was peripheral blood. The DNA sequence is given as TGTGCCAGCAGTTTCGCAACGGGTGGCGGCTACACCTTC. The encoded protein is CASSFATGGGYTF.